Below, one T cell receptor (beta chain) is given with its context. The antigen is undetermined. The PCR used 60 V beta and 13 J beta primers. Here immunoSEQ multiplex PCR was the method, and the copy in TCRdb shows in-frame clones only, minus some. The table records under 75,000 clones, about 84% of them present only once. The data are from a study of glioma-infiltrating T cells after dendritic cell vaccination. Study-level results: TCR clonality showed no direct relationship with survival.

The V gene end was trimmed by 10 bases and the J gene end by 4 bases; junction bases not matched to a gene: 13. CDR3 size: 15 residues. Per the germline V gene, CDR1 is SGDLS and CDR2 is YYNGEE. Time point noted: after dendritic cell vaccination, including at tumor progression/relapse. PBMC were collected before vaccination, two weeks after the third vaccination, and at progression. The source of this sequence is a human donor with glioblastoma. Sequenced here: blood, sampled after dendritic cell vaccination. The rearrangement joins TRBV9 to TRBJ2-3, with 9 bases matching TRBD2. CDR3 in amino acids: CACSPRGGAADTQYF. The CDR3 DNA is TGTGCCTGCTCTCCGCGCGGGGGGGCCGCAGATACGCAGTATTTT.